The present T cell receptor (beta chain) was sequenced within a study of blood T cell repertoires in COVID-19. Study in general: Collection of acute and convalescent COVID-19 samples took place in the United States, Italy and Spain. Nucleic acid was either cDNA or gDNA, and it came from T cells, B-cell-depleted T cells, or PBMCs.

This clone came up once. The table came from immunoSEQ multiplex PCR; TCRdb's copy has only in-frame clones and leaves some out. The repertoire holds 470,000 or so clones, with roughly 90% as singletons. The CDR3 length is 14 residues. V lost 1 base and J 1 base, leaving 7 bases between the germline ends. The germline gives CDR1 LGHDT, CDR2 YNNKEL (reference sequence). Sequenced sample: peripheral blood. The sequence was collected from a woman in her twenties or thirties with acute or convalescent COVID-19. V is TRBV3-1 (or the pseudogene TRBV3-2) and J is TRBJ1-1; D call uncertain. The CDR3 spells CASSQAGGNTEAFF. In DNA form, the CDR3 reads TGTGCCAGCAGCCAAGCAGGAGGGAACACTGAAGCTTTCTTT.